The 12 T cell receptor beta chains listed next were all sequenced from one sample in a study of long-term antiretroviral therapy in people with HIV. The immunoSEQ assay was v3.0, run at survey level. Clones were read by immunoSEQ multiplex PCR, and TCRdb kept only the in-frame ones, dropping some. Of around 7,900 clones in the sample, around 80% were seen once. The specimen comprised unsorted PBMCs, sampled 0.1 years after starting antiretroviral therapy. These receptors originate from a middle-aged man with HIV.

This chain uses TRBV2 with TRBJ1-1; D not certain. This CDR3 has 11 amino acids. V lost 7 bases to trimming and J lost 4 bases, with 7 bases between them. Germline-derived CDR1 and CDR2 are SNHLY and FYNNEI. CDR3 sequence (DNA): TGTGCCAGCACAAGCTTCACTGAAGCTTTCTTT. This sequence encodes CASTSFTEAFF.

This sequence joins TRBV28 and TRBJ2-7; a possible D gene is TRBD1 (5 bases). Germline-derived CDR1 and CDR2 are MDHEN and SYDVKM. The CDR3 spans 15 residues. V was shortened by 6 bases and J by 3 bases, with 18 bases between the two germline ends. In DNA form, the CDR3 reads TGTGCCAGCAGCCGCCCGCAACAGGTAATCTACGAGCAGTACTTC. It yields the protein CASSRPQQVIYEQYF.

This chain uses TRBV11-2 with TRBJ2-7, with TRBD1 identical over 8 bases. CDR1 and CDR2 (germline): SGHAT, FQNNGV. J lost 5 bases, V lost 4 bases, and 7 bases had no gene match. The CDR3 extends over 14 amino acids. This CDR3 reads CASSSMAGGDEQYF. Written as DNA, the CDR3 is TGTGCCAGCAGCTCAATGGCAGGGGGCGACGAGCAGTACTTC.

The gene calls are TRBV7-9 and TRBJ2-3; D gene unclear. V lost 5 bases and J 0 bases, leaving 18 bases between the germline ends. There are 17 residues in the CDR3. The V gene's germline CDR1 is SEHNR and CDR2 FQNEAQ (reference sequence). CDR3 coding DNA: TGTGCCAGCAGCGGGCTGTCGAGCGAGACTAGCACAGATACGCAGTATTTT. Protein sequence: CASSGLSSETSTDTQYF.

The V and J genes are TRBV30 and TRBJ1-1; the match to TRBD1 covers 7 bases. The V and J ends lost 0 bases and 8 bases, in that order; junction bases with no gene match: 9. The CDR3 is 14 amino acids. Germline V gene sequence: CDR1 GTSNPN, CDR2 SVGIG (reference sequence). CDR3 region: CAWSVQGSVDEAFF. In DNA form, the CDR3 reads TGTGCCTGGAGTGTACAGGGGTCGGTTGACGAAGCTTTCTTT.

The V gene is TRBV2, the J gene TRBJ1-5; D remains ambiguous. Germline CDR1 SNHLY, CDR2 FYNNEI. Trimming removed 5 bases at V and 10 bases at J, with 15 bases between. CDR3 length: 13 residues. DNA of the CDR3: TGTGCCAGCAGTCTGGACGGGATAGATCCCCAGCATTTT. Translation: CASSLDGIDPQHF. The full variable domain, with the rest looked up from reference TRBV2 and TRBJ1-5, is EPEVTQTPSHQVTQMGQEVILRCVPISNHLYFYWYRQILGQKVEFLVSFYNNEISEKSEIFDDQFSVERPDGSNFTLKIRSTKLEDSAMYFCASSLDGIDPQHFGDGTRLSIL.

The chain has TRBV19 and TRBJ2-3; maybe TRBD1 (5 bases). The CDR3 sequence is 14 residues long. Germline V gene lookup returns CDR1 LNHDA and CDR2 SQIVND (reference sequence). The V end was cut by 3 bases, the J end by 2 bases, with 9 bases between. As DNA, the CDR3 is TGTGCCAGTAGTATCCCGACAGCCACAGATACGCAGTATTTT. Translation gives CASSIPTATDTQYF.

This chain links TRBV7-3 with TRBJ1-3; possibly TRBD1 for D (5 bases). The germline V gene has CDR1 SGHTA and CDR2 FQGTGA. The V end lost 1 base, the J end lost 3 bases, and 10 bases lay between the germline ends. CDR3 length: 15 amino acids. CDR3: CASSLNGGFGNTIYF. CDR3 sequence (DNA): TGTGCCAGCAGCTTAAATGGGGGATTTGGAAACACCATATATTTT.

The V call is TRBV30, the J call TRBJ1-2; D gene uncertain. V lost 2 bases and J lost 2, with 9 bases in between. This CDR3 is built from 13 residues. Germline V lookup: CDR1 GTSNPN, CDR2 SVGIG (reference sequence). The chain's CDR3 is CAWSPSGNYGYTF. The CDR3 coding sequence is TGTGCCTGGAGTCCGTCGGGGAACTATGGCTACACCTTC.

The chain combines TRBV9 with TRBJ1-1; weak D call: TRBD1 (6 bases). V lost 1 base and J 1 base, leaving 17 bases between the germline ends. The CDR3 has 17 residues. Germline V lookup: CDR1 SGDLS, CDR2 YYNGEE. As DNA, the CDR3 is TGTGCCAGCAGCGTAAATCTGGGGGGCCCCTGGAACACTGAAGCTTTCTTT. Protein: CASSVNLGGPWNTEAFF.

The V call is TRBV6-5, the J call TRBJ1-1, with D possibly TRBD1 on 6 matching bases. CDR1 and CDR2 (germline): MNHEY, SVGAGI. V was pared by 5 bases and J by 10 bases, with 14 bases between. The CDR3 extends over 12 amino acids. CDR3 sequence reads: CASSGGPRGAFF. The CDR3 DNA reads TGTGCCAGCAGTGGGGGCCCAAGGGGAGCTTTCTTT.

The gene calls are TRBV19 and TRBJ1-3; D is unresolved. Trimming shortened V by 9 bases and J by 0 bases, and 9 bases separated the two germline ends. Germline CDR1 reads LNHDA; CDR2 reads SQIVND (reference sequence). The CDR3 is 13 amino acids. The CDR3 DNA reads TGTGCCAGCGGTGACAACTCTGGAAACACCATATATTTT. Protein product: CASGDNSGNTIYF.